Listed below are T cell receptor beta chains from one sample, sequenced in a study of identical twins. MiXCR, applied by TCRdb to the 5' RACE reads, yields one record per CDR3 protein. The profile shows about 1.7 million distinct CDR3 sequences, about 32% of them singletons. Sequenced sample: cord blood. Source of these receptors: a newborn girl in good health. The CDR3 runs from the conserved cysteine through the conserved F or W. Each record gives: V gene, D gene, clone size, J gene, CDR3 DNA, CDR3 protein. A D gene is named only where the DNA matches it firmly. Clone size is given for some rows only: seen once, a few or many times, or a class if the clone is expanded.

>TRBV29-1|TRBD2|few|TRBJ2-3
TGCAGCGTTCATCTAGCGGGAACTAGCACAGATACGCAGTATTTT
CSVHLAGTSTDTQYF
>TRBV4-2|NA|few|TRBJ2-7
TGTGCCAGCAGCCAAGATAGCGGAAGCTCCTACAATGAGCAGTACTTC
CASSQDSGSSYNEQYF
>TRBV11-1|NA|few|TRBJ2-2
TGTGCCAGCAGCTTAGTAGGTTTCAGGCCCGAGCGTGATTTCACCGGGGAGCTGTTTTTT
CASSLVGFRPERDFTGELFF
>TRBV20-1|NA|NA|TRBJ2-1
TGCAGTGCTGGGGGATTCTCCTACGAGCAGTTCTTC
CSAGGFSYEQFF
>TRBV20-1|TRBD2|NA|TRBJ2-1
TGCAGTGCTAGAGATCCGGGACTAAGACACAATGAGCAGTTCTTC
CSARDPGLRHNEQFF
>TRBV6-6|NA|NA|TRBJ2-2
TGTGCCAGCACCGACGACCGGGGGGCAAACACCGGGGAGCTGTTTTTT
CASTDDRGANTGELFF
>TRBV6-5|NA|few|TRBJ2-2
TGTGCCAGCAGTTACGGGCTGAACACCGGGGAGCTGTTTTTT
CASSYGLNTGELFF
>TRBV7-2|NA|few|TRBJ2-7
TGTGCCAGCAGCTTTGATATCCGTCGGGCCTACGAGCAGTACTTC
CASSFDIRRAYEQYF
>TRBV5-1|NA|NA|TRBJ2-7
TGCGCCAGCAGCTTATCACCCGATAGGGTGCAGTACTTC
CASSLSPDRVQYF
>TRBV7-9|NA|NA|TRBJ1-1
TGTGCCAGCAGCTTAGCTCGCCAGGGCCCTGAAGCTTTCTTT
CASSLARQGPEAFF
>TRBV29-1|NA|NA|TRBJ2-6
TGCAGCGTCGAGGGGACTGCTGGGGCCAACGTCCTGACTTTC
CSVEGTAGANVLTF
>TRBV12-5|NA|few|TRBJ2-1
TGTGCTAGTGGTCTCATTGAGGGCTCCTACAATGAGCAGTTCTTC
CASGLIEGSYNEQFF
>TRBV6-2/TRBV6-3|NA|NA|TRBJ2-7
TGTGCCAGCAGTTACTCAAGGGGCAGGGACCCTACGCAGTACTTC
CASSYSRGRDPTQYF
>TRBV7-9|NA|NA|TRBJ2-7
TGTGCCAGCGGCTTAGGGGGGCCAGTTAGTTACGAGCAGTACTTC
CASGLGGPVSYEQYF
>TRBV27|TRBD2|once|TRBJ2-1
TGTGCCTGCAGTTTAGCGGGGTCCTACAATGAGCAGTTCTTC
CACSLAGSYNEQFF
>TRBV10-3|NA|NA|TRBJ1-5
TGTGCCATCAGTGAGTCAAAGGTTAGCAATCAGCCCCAGCATTTT
CAISESKVSNQPQHF
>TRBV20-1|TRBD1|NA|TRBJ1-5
TGCAGTGCCTTAACGGACAGGGGGCGAGGGAGCAATCAGCCCCAGCATTTT
CSALTDRGRGSNQPQHF
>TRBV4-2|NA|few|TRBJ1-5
TGTGCCAGCAGCCAACAGGGGTCGGGCAATCAGCCCCAGCATTTT
CASSQQGSGNQPQHF
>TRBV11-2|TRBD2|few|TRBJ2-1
TGTGCCAGCAGCCGGCCGGGGGGGCCTAACAATGAGCAGTTCTTC
CASSRPGGPNNEQFF
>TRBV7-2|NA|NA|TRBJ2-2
TGTGCCAGCAGCTTAGTTGAGACCACAAACACCGGGGAGCTGTTTTTT
CASSLVETTNTGELFF
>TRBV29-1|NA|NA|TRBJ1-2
TGCAGCGTTGGGGGCTTTTATGGCTACACCTTC
CSVGGFYGYTF
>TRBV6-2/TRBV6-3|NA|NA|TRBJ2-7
TGTGCCAGCAGTTACCAAAACTACAATGAGCAGTACTTC
CASSYQNYNEQYF
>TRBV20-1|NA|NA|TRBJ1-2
TGCAGTGGTACAGAGGGAGGCTATGGCTACACCTTC
CSGTEGGYGYTF
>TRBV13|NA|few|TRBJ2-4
TGTGCCAGCAGCTCCGGGGACGGAGCCAAAAACATTCAGTACTTC
CASSSGDGAKNIQYF
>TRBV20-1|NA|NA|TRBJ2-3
TGCAGTGCTAGTGGGCGAAGTACGCAGTATTTT
CSASGRSTQYF
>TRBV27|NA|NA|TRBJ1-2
TGTGCCAGCAGTTTAAAGTCTGGCAGAACTAACTATGGCTACACCTTC
CASSLKSGRTNYGYTF
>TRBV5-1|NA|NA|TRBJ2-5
TGCGCCAGCAGAGCTTGGATCGGGGACCAAGAGACCCAGTACTTC
CASRAWIGDQETQYF
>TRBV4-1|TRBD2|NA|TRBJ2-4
TGCGCCAGCAGCCAAGTGGGCCTAGCGGGGAACATTCAGTACTTC
CASSQVGLAGNIQYF
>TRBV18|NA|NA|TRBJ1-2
TGTGCCAGCTCACCACGCAGGAGCGCTAACTATGGCTACACCTTC
CASSPRRSANYGYTF
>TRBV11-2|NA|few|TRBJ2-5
TGTGCCAGCAGCTTAAACGGCCCCGGGACCCAGTACTTC
CASSLNGPGTQYF
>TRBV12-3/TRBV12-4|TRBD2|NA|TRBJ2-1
TGTGCCAGCAGATCTACTGCCGGGACTAGCGGCAATGAGCAGTTCTTC
CASRSTAGTSGNEQFF
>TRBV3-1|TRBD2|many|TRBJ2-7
TGTGCCAGCAGTTTAAGACTAGCGGGGGCCTCCTACGAGCAGTACTTC
CASSLRLAGASYEQYF
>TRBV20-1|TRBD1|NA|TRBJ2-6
TGCAGTGCGGGGACAGGGTTGGTTTCTGGGGCCAACGTCCTGACTTTC
CSAGTGLVSGANVLTF
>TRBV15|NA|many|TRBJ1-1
TGTGCCACCAGCAGAGATAGGGGCGTGAACACTGAAGCTTTCTTT
CATSRDRGVNTEAFF
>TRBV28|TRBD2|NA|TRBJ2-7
TGTGCCAGCAGAACCGGGACTAGGGCTTACGAGCAGTACTTC
CASRTGTRAYEQYF
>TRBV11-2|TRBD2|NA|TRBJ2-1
TGTGCCAGCAGCTCGGGGGGAGGGCGGAATGAGCAGTTCTTC
CASSSGGGRNEQFF